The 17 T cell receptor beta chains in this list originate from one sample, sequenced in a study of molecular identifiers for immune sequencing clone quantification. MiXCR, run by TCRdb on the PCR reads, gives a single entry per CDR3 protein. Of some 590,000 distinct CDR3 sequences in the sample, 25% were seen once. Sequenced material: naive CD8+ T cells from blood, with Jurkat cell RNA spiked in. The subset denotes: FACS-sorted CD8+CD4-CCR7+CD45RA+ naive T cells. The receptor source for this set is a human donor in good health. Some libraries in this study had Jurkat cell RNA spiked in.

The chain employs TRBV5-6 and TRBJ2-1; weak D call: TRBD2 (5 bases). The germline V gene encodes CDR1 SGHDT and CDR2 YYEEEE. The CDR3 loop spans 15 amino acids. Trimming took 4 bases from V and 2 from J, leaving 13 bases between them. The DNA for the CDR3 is TGTGCCAGCAGCCCCGACCGGGGAGCCTACAATGAGCAGTTCTTC. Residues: CASSPDRGAYNEQFF.

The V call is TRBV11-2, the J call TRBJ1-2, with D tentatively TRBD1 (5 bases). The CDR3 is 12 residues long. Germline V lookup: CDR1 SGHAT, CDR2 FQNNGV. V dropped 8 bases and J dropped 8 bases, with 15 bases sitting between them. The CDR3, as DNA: TGTGCCAGCTTCGGGACCGTAGGAGGCTACACCTTC. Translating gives CASFGTVGGYTF.

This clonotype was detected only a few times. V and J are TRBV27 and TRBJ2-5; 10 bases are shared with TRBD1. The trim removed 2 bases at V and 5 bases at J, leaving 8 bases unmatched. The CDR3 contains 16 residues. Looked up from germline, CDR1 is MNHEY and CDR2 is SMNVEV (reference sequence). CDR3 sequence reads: CASSLRQGADLETQYF. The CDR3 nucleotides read TGTGCCAGCAGTTTACGACAGGGGGCGGATTTGGAGACCCAGTACTTC.

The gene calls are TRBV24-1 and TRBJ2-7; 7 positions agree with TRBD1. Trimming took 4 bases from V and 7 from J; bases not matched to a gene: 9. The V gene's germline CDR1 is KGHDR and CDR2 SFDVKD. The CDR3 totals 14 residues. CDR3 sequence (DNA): TGTGCCACCAGTGACCAAAGACAGGGTAAAGAGCAGTACTTC. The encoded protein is CATSDQRQGKEQYF.

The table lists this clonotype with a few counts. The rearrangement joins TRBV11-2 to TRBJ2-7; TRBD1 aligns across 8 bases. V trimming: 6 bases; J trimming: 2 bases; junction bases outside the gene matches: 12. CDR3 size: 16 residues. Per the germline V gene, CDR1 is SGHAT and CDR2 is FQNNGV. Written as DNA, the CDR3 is TGTGCCAGCAGTCCAGAAAAGGGGACAGGTACCTACGAGCAGTACTTC. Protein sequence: CASSPEKGTGTYEQYF.

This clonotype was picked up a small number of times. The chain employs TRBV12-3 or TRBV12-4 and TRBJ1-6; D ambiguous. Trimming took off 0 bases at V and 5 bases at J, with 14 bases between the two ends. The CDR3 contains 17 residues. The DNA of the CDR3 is TGTGCCAGCAGTTTAGCTATTCGGACGGATAATAATTCACCCCTCCACTTT. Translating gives CASSLAIRTDNNSPLHF.

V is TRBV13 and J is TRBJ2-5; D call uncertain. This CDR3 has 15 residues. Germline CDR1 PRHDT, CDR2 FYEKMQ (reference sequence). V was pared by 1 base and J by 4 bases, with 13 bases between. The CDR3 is CASSLAASVLETQYF. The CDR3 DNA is TGTGCCAGCAGCTTAGCTGCCTCCGTATTAGAGACCCAGTACTTC.

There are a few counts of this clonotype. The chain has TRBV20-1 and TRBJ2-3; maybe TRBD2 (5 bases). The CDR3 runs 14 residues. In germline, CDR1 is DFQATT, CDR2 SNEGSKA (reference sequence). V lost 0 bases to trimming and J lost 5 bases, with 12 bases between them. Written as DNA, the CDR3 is TGCAGTGCTAGAGACGGGAACAGTGTAGATACGCAGTATTTT. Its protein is CSARDGNSVDTQYF.

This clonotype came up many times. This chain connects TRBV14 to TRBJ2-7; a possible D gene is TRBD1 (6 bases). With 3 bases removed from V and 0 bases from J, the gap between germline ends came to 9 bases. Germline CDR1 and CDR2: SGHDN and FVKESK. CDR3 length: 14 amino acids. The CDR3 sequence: CASSQVGASYEQYF. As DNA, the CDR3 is TGTGCCAGCAGCCAGGTGGGGGCCTCCTACGAGCAGTACTTC.

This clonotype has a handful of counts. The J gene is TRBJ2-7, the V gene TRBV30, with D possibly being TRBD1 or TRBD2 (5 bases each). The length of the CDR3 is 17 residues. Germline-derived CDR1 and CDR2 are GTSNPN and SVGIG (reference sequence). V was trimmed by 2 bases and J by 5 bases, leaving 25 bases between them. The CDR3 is CAWSSRTLYDYNNEQYF. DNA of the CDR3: TGTGCCTGGAGTTCCCGGACATTGTACGACTACAACAACGAGCAGTACTTC.

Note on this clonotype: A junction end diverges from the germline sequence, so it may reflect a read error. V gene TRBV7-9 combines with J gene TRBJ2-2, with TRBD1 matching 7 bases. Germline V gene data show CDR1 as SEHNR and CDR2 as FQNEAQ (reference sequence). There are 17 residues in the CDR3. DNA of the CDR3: TGTGCCGGCAGCGCCCGGGACAGCAACTTAAACACCGGGGAGCTGTTTTTT. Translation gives CAGSARDSNLNTGELFF.

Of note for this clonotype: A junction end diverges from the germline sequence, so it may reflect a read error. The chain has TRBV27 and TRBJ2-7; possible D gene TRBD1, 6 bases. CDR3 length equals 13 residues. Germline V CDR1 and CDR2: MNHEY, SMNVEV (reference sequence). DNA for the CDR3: TGTGCCGGCAGTGCAACAGGGTCCTACGAGCAGTACTTC. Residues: CAGSATGSYEQYF.

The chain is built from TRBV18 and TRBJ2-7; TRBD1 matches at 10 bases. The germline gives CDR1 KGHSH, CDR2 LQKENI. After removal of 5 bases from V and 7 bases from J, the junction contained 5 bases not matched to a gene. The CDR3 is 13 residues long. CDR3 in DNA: TGTGCCAGCTCAGCCCCGGGACAGGGGGAGCAGTACTTC. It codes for CASSAPGQGEQYF.

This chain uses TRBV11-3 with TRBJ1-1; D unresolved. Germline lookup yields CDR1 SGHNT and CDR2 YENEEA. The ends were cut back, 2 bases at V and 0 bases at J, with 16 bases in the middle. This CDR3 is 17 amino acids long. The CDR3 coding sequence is TGTGCCAGCAGCTTAAGGTCTACGGTAGTCGTGAACACTGAAGCTTTCTTT. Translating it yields CASSLRSTVVVNTEAFF.

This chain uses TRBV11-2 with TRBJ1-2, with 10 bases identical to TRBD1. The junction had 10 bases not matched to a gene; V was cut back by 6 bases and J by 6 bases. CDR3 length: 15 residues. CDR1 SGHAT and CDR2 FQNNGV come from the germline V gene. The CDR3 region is CASSSDATGGHGYTF. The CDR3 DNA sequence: TGTGCCAGCAGTTCCGATGCGACAGGGGGCCATGGCTACACCTTC. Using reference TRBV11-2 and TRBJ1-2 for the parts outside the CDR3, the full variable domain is EAGVAQSPRYKIIEKRQSVAFWCNPISGHATLYWYQQILGQGPKLLIQFQNNGVVDDSQLPKDRFSAERLKGVDSTLKIQPAKLEDSAVYLCASSSDATGGHGYTFGSGTRLTVV.

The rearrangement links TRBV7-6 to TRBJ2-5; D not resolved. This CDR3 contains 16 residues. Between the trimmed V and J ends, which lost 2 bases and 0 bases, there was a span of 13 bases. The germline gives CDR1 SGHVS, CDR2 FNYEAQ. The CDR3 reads CASSLSIPAHQETQYF. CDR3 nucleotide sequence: TGTGCCAGCAGCTTATCAATCCCAGCGCACCAAGAGACCCAGTACTTC.

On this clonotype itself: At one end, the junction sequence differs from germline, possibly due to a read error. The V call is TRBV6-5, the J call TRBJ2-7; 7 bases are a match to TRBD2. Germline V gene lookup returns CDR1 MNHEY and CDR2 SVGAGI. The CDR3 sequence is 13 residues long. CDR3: CASGYAGAYEQYF. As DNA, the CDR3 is TGTGCCAGCGGTTACGCGGGAGCCTACGAGCAGTACTTC.